One T cell receptor (beta chain) is described in this entry. Its antigen is currently not known. No base-level quality is on record; no much larger clone is a single base apart. The data belong to a study of graft-versus-host responses after intestinal transplantation (dated by TCRdb to the early 2020s). Some background on the complete study: The transplants that recipients received were multivisceral, liver-intestinal, or isolated intestinal. Every recipient was given anti-thymocyte globulin induction, followed by around three years of maintenance tacrolimus and steroids. After intestinal transplantation, graft-versus-host and host-versus-graft alloreactive T cell clones in the graft, circulation and bone marrow were tracked using bulk TCR-beta CDR3 sequencing. To identify alloreactive clones, pre-transplant mixed lymphocyte reaction products were sequenced and compared with unstimulated pre-transplant donor and recipient T cells. Of the 20 to 30 intestinal transplant recipients enrolled in the cohort, one of whom was a retransplant, 3 patients without pretransplant specimens were excluded. A peak of at least 4% donor T cells among recipient peripheral blood mononuclear cells was the definition used for donor T cell macrochimerism. Instead of going to the commercial service, samples from a few later patients were sequenced in-house on an Illumina MiSeq and processed with MiXCR.

The study at large found these results: Conclusions were limited by the relatively low number and heterogeneity of intestinal transplant patients. GvH clones were found in recipient bone marrow, and some of the GvH clones appeared earlier in ileal mucosa or blood, which is consistent with an intestinal mucosal origin. In the allografts of patients with donor T cell macrochimerism, GvH to HvG T cell clonal ratios were high. Early after transplant, peak levels of circulating GvH clones were associated with declines in HvG clones.

Libraries were constructed by the immunoSEQ multiplex PCR assay. For most patients, high-throughput TCR-beta CDR3 sequencing of genomic DNA was performed by Adaptive Biotechnologies. Concerning the study's data processing: TCR sequencing data for around 20 patients were retrieved from Adaptive's ImmunoSEQ software; three other patients were processed with MiXCR and VDJtools. CDR3 nucleotide sequences shared between donor and recipient were removed because their origin could not be assigned. Alloreactive clones required at least 2-fold expansion over unstimulated cells and minimum CFSE-low frequency of 0.002% (template counts) or 0.001% (read counts). A clone was considered mappable if detected in the sequenced pre-transplant spleen, lymph node, or MLR CFSE-low populations of the donor or recipient. The cumulative frequency of alloreactive clones was calculated as a percentage of all sequences, weighted by copy number. The source is immuneACCESS, and TCRdb retained only in-frame sequences with V and J called. Part of the clones is not carried over; for the studies checked, unresolved V genes explain less than half of this, and the remainder is unexplained. The V and J calls and clone size were taken over from that table, and D and trimming were inferred from the DNA. This sample gives over 8,000 clones in total; 93% of them show up just once. 2% to 2.5% of the sample belongs to the ten largest clones.

Blood samples were collected up to 4 times in the first month after transplant and then at least monthly when available. At the junction V is shortened by 1 base and J by 0 bases, with 7 bases in between. CDR1 and CDR2 are read off the germline V gene as SGHRS and YFSETQ. The CDR3 goes from the cysteine to the phenylalanine over 15 residues. The only DNA kept is the CDR3, 45 bases in frame from the first base. This TCR derives from a human patient who received an intestinal transplant, so some T cells may come from the graft donor. This specimen was PBMCs, taken 11 days after intestinal transplantation. This receptor chain uses TRBV5-1 and TRBJ1-4; TRBD1 is a possible D gene, resting on 6 matching bases. The DNA is as follows: TGCGCCAGCAGCTTGTCAGGGGCAACTAATGAAAAACTGTTTTTT. Protein translation: CASSLSGATNEKLFF.